The clone carrying this T cell receptor beta chain was counted a few times. The sample originates from a study of blood T cell repertoires in COVID-19. Study-level background: Material from acute and convalescent COVID-19 was sourced from the United States, Italy and Spain.

Germline lookup yields CDR1 MGHRA and CDR2 YSYEKL. V was shortened by 4 bases and J by 3 bases, with 16 bases between the two germline ends. The CDR3 sequence is 15 residues long. Some clones are missing from TCRdb's copy, which holds only in-frame ones; the method was immunoSEQ multiplex PCR. The sample includes tens of thousands of clones, approximately 90% of them seen just once. The chain carries TRBV4-1 and TRBJ2-7; maybe TRBD2 (6 bases). The sequencing sample was made of peripheral blood. The TCR comes from a human donor in a cohort sampled during active COVID-19. The CDR3 DNA is TGCGCCAGCAGCCGAATCCTCTCGGGGGACTACGAGCAGTACTTC. Encoded protein: CASSRILSGDYEQYF.